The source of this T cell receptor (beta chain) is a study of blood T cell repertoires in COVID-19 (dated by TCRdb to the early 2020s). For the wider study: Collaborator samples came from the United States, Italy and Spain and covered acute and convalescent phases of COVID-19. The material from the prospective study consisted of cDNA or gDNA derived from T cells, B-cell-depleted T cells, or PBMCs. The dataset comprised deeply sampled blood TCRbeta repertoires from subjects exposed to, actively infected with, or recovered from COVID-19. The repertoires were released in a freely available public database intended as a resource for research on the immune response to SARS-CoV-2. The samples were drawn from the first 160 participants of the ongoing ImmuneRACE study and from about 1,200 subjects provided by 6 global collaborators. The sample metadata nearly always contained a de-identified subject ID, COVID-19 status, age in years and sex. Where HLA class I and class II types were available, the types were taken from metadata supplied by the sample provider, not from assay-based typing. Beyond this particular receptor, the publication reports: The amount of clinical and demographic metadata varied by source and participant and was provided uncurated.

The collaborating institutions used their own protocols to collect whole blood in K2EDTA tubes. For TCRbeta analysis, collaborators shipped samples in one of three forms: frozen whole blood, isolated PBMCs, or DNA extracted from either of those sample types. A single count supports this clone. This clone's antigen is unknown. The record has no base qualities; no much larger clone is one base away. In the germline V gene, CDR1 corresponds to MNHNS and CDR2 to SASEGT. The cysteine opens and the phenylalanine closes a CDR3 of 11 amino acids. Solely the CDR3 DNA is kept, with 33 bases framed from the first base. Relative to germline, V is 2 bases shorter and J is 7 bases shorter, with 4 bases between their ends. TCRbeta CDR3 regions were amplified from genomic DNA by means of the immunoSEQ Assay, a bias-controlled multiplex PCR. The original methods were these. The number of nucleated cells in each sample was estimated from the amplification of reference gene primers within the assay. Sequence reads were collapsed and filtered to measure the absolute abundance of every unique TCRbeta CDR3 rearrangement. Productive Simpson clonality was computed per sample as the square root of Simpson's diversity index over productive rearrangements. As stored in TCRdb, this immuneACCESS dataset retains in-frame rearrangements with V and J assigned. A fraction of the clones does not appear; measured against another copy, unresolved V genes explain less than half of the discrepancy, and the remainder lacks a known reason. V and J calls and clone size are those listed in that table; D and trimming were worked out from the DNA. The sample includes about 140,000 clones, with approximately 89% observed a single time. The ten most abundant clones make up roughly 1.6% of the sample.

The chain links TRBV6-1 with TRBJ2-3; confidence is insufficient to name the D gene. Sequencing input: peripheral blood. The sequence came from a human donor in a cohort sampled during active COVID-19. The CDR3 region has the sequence CASSELHTQYF. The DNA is TGTGCCAGCAGTGAACTTCATACGCAGTATTTT.